This note documents a single T cell receptor (beta chain) sequence. Per the original methods: The authors estimated nucleated cell counts from reference gene primer amplification. This table comes from immunoSEQ multiplex PCR, and its TCRdb copy is limited to in-frame clones, with some not included. For V, J and clone size, that table is used; D and trimming come from the DNA. Found here are roughly 100,000 clones, roughly 83% of them singletons; the top ten hold approximately 3.6%. This entry is derived from a study of blood T cell repertoires in COVID-19. Study information: T cells, B-cell-depleted T cells, or PBMCs provided the cDNA or gDNA that served as material.

Germline lookup yields CDR1 MGHRA and CDR2 YSYEKL. CDR3 length equals 18 residues. Trimming took 4 bases from V and 0 from J; bases not matched to a gene: 12. The TCR comes from an elderly woman with active or convalescent COVID-19. Sequencing was carried out using peripheral blood. The gene calls are TRBV4-1 and TRBJ1-3, with TRBD1 matching 7 bases. CDR3 sequence reads: CASSRPGTAFSSGNTIYF. The CDR3 DNA sequence: TGCGCCAGCAGCCGCCCCGGGACAGCCTTCAGCTCTGGAAACACCATATATTTT.